The 3 T cell receptor beta chains below come from one sample, sequenced in a study of CD8+ T cells in alopecia areata (dated by TCRdb to the late 2010s). The library was built by means of the immunoSEQ multiplex PCR assay. RNA was extracted from all samples and reverse transcribed into cDNA as template for TCR sequencing. Held by TCRdb, this immuneACCESS table contains in-frame sequences only and omits some clones. Under half of the omission traces to an unresolved V gene where checked; the cause of the rest is unknown. The sample has under 150,000 clones on record, less than 65% of them singletons. 35% to 45% of the sample is taken by the ten largest. Sequenced: CD8+ T cells sorted from blood. Receptors originate from a human donor in good health.

The gene calls are TRBV27 and TRBJ2-7, with 7 nucleotides matching TRBD1. CDR1 and CDR2 (germline): MNHEY, SMNVEV (reference sequence). This CDR3 region has 11 residues. CDR3 sequence (DNA): TGTGCTCCAGGGGGTCCCTACGAGCAGTACTTC. Translation gives CAPGGPYEQYF.

This clone was counted between two and nine times. V and J are TRBV10-3 and TRBJ1-3; D is undetermined. Trimming cost V 2 bases and J 1 base, with 6 bases left between them. In germline, CDR1 is ENHRY, CDR2 SYGVKD. The CDR3 spans 14 residues. The CDR3 DNA reads TGTGCCATCAGTGAGCCCTTATCTGGAAACACCATATATTTT. This codes for CAISEPLSGNTIYF.

The chain is built from TRBV29-1 and TRBJ2-1; D possibly corresponds to TRBD1 (5 bases). V dropped 3 bases and J dropped 12 bases, with 15 bases sitting between them. The CDR3 is made up of 12 amino acids. Germline V lookup: CDR1 SQVTM, CDR2 ANQGSEA. CDR3 bases: TGCAGCGTTGAGGGCCGTAGGGGCCGGCAGTTCTTC. This sequence encodes CSVEGRRGRQFF.